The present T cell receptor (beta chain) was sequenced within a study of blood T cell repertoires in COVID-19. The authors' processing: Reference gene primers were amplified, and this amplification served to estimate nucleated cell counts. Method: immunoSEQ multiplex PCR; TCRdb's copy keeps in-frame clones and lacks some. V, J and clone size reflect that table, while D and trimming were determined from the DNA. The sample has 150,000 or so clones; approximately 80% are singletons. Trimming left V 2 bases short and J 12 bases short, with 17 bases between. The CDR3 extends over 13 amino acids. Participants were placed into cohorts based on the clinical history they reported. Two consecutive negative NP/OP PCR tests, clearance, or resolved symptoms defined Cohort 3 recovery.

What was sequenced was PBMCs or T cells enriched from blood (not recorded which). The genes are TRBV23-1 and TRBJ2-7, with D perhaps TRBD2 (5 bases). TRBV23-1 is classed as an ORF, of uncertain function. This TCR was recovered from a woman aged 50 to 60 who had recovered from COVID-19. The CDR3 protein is CASSQKLEERVYF. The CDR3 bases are TGCGCCAGCAGTCAAAAGCTCGAGGAGAGGGTGTACTTC.